The 4 T cell receptor beta chains presented below share a single source sample, sequenced in a study of T-cell memory formation after mild COVID-19. MiXCR, run by TCRdb on the 5' RACE reads, gives a single entry per CDR3 protein. The data contain around 34,000 distinct CDR3 sequences, 7.7% of them singletons. The specimen sequenced was PBMCs or a T cell subset sorted from them (not recorded which). These receptors all come from a man aged 18 to 35 who had mild COVID-19 (a few samples of this study predate the infection). Cell type and time point are not known.

The sample holds many counts of this clonotype. CDR3 in amino acids: CASSSDGGTETQYF. As DNA, the CDR3 is TGTGCCAGCAGCTCCGACGGGGGCACGGAGACCCAGTACTTC. The V call is TRBV7-2, the J call TRBJ2-5; D could derive from TRBD1 or TRBD2 (6 bases each). The V and J ends lost 4 bases and 5 bases respectively, with 14 bases between them. This CDR3 contains 14 residues. Germline V gives CDR1 SGHTA, CDR2 FQGNSA.

This clonotype showed up many times. The chain is built from TRBV5-1 and TRBJ2-7; unclear D gene. Germline CDR1 SGHRS, CDR2 YFSETQ. The CDR3 spans 14 residues. The germline V and J ends were trimmed by 2 bases and 2 bases, with 11 bases remaining between them. The CDR3 is CASSLLSNAYEQYF. CDR3 nucleotides: TGCGCCAGCAGCTTATTGTCAAACGCCTACGAGCAGTACTTC.

The gene calls are TRBV18 and TRBJ1-2; possibly TRBD1 for D (5 bases). The CDR3 length is 14 residues. Trimming stripped 2 bases from V and 2 bases from J, with 9 bases between. The germline V gene encodes CDR1 KGHSH and CDR2 LQKENI. The CDR3 here is CASSPGGTNYGYTF. The CDR3 nucleotides read TGTGCCAGCTCACCAGGGGGAACAAACTATGGCTACACCTTC.

The V call is TRBV19, the J call TRBJ2-2, with D uncertain. Deletions cut 2 bases from V and 4 bases from J, with 11 bases between. This CDR3 is built from 15 residues. Germline loops: CDR1 LNHDA, CDR2 SQIVND (reference sequence). This chain's CDR3 is CASSISEGPTGELFF. CDR3 DNA: TGTGCCAGTAGTATATCCGAAGGGCCCACCGGGGAGCTGTTTTTT.